This entry is about one T cell receptor beta chain. Following RNA extraction, reverse transcription yielded cDNA that acted as the sequencing template. The assay was immunoSEQ multiplex PCR, and TCRdb's table has in-frame clones only and misses some. Here the sample spans 150,000 or so clones, roughly 63% being singletons. The record originates from a study of CD8+ T cells in alopecia areata. V was shortened by 3 bases and J by 9 bases, with 9 bases between the two germline ends. CDR1 and CDR2 from the germline V gene are LNHNV and YYDKDF (reference sequence). This CDR3 comprises 12 residues. Described treatment: oral pan-JAK inhibitor, 5-10 mg twice daily.

This specimen consisted of CD4+ T cells sorted from blood, obtained between weeks 55 and 70, from a patient treated with tofacitinib. The chain couples TRBV15 to TRBJ1-5; no clear D gene. The TCR was taken from a human donor with alopecia areata. The CDR3 spells CATSSPPLPQHF. CDR3 sequence (DNA): TGTGCCACCAGCAGCCCCCCCCTGCCCCAGCATTTT.